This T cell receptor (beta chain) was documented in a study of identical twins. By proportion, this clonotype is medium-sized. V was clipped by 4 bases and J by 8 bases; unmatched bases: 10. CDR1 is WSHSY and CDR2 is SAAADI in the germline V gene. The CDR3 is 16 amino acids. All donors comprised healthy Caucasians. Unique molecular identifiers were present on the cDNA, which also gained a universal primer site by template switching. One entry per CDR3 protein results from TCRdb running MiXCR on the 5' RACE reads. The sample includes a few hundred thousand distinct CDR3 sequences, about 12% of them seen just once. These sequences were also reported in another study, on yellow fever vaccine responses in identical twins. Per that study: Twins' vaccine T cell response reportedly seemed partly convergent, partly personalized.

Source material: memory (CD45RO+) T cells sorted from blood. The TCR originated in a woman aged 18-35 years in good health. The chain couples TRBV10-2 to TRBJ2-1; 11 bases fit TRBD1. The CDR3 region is CASSGTGTGGKDEQFF. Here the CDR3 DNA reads TGCGCCAGCAGTGGGACCGGGACAGGGGGTAAGGATGAGCAGTTCTTC.